Below are 5 T cell receptor beta chains sequenced from a single sample in a study of blood T cell repertoires in COVID-19. TCRdb keeps only in-frame clones here, not all; method: immunoSEQ multiplex PCR. The top ten clones hold roughly 6.4% of a sample with roughly 200,000 clones, around nine tenths of them seen once. The sample was peripheral blood. These receptors were obtained from a man in his fifties or sixties who had recovered from COVID-19.

This clone was detected only once. V gene TRBV6-5 combines with J gene TRBJ2-7, with 10 bases matching TRBD1. The CDR3 has 14 residues. Trimming took 8 bases from V and 2 from J; bases not matched to a gene: 6. Germline V lookup: CDR1 MNHEY, CDR2 SVGAGI. The CDR3 coding sequence is TGTGCCAGCCTACCGGGACAGGGGACCTACGAGCAGTACTTC. This encodes CASLPGQGTYEQYF.

V usage is TRBV18 and J usage is TRBJ2-3; D ambiguous. The V end lost 8 bases, the J end lost 0 bases, and 12 bases lay between the germline ends. Germline V CDR1 and CDR2: KGHSH, LQKENI. The CDR3 loop spans 14 amino acids. The CDR3, as DNA: TGTGCCAGCCCTAATACGATTAGCACAGATACGCAGTATTTT. This translates into CASPNTISTDTQYF.

The V and J genes are TRBV9 and TRBJ2-5, with D perhaps matching TRBD2 (6 bases). The CDR3 sequence is 17 residues long. Germline CDR1 and CDR2: SGDLS and YYNGEE. Trimming cost V 3 bases and J 2 bases, with 20 bases left between them. In DNA form, the CDR3 reads TGTGCCAGCAGCGCCACACCCCCGGGGACTTTACAAGAGACCCAGTACTTC. It is translated as CASSATPPGTLQETQYF.

V and J are TRBV20-1 and TRBJ2-7, with a weak D call TRBD2 (6 bases). The V and J ends lost 6 bases and 9 bases respectively, with 15 bases between them. The CDR3 is 11 residues long. CDR1 is DFQATT and CDR2 is SNEGSKA in the germline V gene (reference sequence). The CDR3 loop is CSARDGRGQYF. The CDR3 DNA reads as TGCAGTGCGCGGGACGGTCGCGGGCAGTACTTC.

The CDR3 region has the DNA TGTGCCAGCAGTTTTGGGGGCGCGGGCTATGGCTACACCTTC. Translating gives CASSFGGAGYGYTF. The chain recombines TRBV27 with TRBJ1-2, with a tentative D call TRBD1 (6 bases). The CDR3 has 14 amino acids. CDR1 and CDR2 (germline): MNHEY, SMNVEV (reference sequence). Trimming stripped 3 bases from V and 4 bases from J, with 12 bases between.